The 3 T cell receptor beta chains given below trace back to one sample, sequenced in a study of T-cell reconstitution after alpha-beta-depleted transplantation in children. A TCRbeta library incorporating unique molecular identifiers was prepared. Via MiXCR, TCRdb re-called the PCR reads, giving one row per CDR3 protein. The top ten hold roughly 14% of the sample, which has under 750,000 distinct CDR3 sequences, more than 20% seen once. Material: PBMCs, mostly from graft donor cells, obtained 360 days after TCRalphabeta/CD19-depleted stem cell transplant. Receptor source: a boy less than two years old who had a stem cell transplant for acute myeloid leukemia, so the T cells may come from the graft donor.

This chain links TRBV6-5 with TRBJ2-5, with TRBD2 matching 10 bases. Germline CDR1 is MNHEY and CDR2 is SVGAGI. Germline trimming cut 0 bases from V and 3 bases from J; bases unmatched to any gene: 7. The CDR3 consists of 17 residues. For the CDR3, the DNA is TGTGCCAGCAGTTACTCTAGCACTAGCGGGGATAAAGAGACCCAGTACTTC. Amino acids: CASSYSSTSGDKETQYF.

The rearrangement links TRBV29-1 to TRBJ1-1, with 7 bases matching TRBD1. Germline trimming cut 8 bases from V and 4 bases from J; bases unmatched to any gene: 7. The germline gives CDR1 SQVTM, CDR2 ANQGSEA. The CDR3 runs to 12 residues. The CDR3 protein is CSFTGVGTEAFF. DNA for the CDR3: TGCAGCTTTACAGGGGTAGGCACTGAAGCTTTCTTT. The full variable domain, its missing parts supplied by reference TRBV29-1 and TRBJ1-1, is SAVISQKPSRDICQRGTSLTIQCQVDSQVTMMFWYRQQPGQSLTLIATANQGSEATYESGFVIDKFPISRPNLTFSTLTVSNMSPEDSSIYLCSFTGVGTEAFFGQGTRLTVV.

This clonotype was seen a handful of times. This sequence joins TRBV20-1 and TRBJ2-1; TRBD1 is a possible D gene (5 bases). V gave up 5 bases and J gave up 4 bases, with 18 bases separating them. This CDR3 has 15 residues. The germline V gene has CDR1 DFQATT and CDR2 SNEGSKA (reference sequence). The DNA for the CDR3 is TGCAGTGCTGCAACCCTCGCAGGACAATACAATGAGCAGTTCTTC. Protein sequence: CSAATLAGQYNEQFF.